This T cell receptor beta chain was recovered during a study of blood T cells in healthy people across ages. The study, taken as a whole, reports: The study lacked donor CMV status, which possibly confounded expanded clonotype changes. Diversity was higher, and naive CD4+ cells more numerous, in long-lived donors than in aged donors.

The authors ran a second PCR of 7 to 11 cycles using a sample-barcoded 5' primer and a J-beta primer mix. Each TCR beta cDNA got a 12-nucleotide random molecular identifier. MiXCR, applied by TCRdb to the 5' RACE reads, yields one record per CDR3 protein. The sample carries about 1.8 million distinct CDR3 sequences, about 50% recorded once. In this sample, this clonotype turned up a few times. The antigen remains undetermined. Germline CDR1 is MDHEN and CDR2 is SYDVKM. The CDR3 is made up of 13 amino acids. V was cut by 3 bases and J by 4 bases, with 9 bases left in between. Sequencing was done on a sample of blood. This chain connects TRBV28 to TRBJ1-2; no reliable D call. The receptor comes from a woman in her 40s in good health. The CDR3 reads CASSFGRTYGYTF. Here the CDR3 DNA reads TGTGCCAGCAGTTTCGGCCGGACCTATGGCTACACCTTC.